This record concerns one T cell receptor beta chain sequence. Its target is unknown. Using its own MiXCR run on the reads, TCRdb lists one record per CDR3 protein. The sample records roughly 920,000 distinct CDR3 sequences, less than 35% being singletons. This entry comes from a study of T cell repertoires in cytomegalovirus infection. Study information: Recently identified HLA-C-restricted and well-studied HLA-B-restricted CMV epitopes were used. Public TCR beta signatures indicated both CMV infection and matching HLA type.

Findings of the study overall: Using cumulative public TCR beta family frequency, the authors identified those who carried CMV together with the relevant HLA. The ex vivo response showed dominance by HLA-C-restricted CMV-specific TCR beta clonotypes.

CDR3 length equals 14 residues. The germline CDR1 and CDR2 sequences are LGHNT and FRNRAP. The V end was cut by 1 base, the J end by 3 bases, with 7 bases between. This receptor was identified in a human donor in good health (CMV status not recorded). Some clones in this sample may be carry-over from other donors' samples. The material sequenced was cultured CD8+ T cells from PBMCs, taken from culture after CMV antigen stimulation. The chain carries TRBV12-5 and TRBJ2-1; no firm D call. As DNA, the CDR3 is TGTGCTAGTGGTTTGGGGTTCAGCTACAATGAGCAGTTCTTC. Translating it yields CASGLGFSYNEQFF.